This TCR beta chain originates from a study of cytomegalovirus exposure and HLA in healthy donors (dated by TCRdb to the late 2010s). The study in broad terms: In an earlier analysis of 550 to 750 of the donors, under 300 Gb of sequence data and approximately 100 million unique TCR beta sequences from about 190 million T cells were reported. Among some 410 genotyped donors of the cohort, an average of approximately 240,000 unique TCR beta nucleotide sequences were sequenced per donor, roughly a sixth of them non-productive. The number of typed donors differed by locus: about 629-640 for A, B, C, DRB1 and DQB1; 500 to 550 for DQA1; roughly 600 for DPA1; and some 450 for DPB1. To study patterns of TCR occurrence, a later analysis re-analyzed previously published TCR beta repertoires from around 660 donors and added high-resolution HLA genotyping. Among the approximately 430 genotyped donors, under 90% belonged to the genetic ancestry cluster associated with self-reported Caucasian donors. The study was designed to test whether signatures of past pathogen exposure could be identified by cataloging public T cell receptors. To predict cytomegalovirus infection status, the study brought together high-throughput TCR immunosequencing, statistical association of individual TCRs with disease status, and machine learning. Donor age, sex, ethnicity and CMV serostatus were compiled together with the repertoire data. Because of strong linkage in the cohort, five DR-DQ haplotypes were treated as single units for association and clustering. Along with the approximately 650-subject first cohort, a separate validation cohort of approximately 110 different subjects was used. The study used immunosequencing to profile the T cell repertoires of more than 650 subjects and linked those repertoires to cytomegalovirus serostatus. Class I and class II HLA loci were covered by the typing at four-digit resolution. Rather than drawing on any new phenotypic data, the later analysis identified candidate immune exposures from TCR beta sequences and the way those sequences occurred across donors. Genome-wide SNP genotypes for about 60% of the roughly 670 donors were used in a later genetic analysis, which treated that subset as a discovery cohort. To decide whether each TCR beta V gene segment behaved as functional or pseudogenic, an earlier analysis of 587 of the donors relied on high-throughput TCR beta sequencing. An early release covering roughly 640 HLA-typed donors comprised 250 to 350 gigabases of sequencing data and 85 million or so unique TCR sequences. Every discovery cohort repertoire had been produced on one sequencing platform. The investigation overall reported the following: The earlier analysis of around 600 of the donors excluded 15 to 20 rarely observed V segments, including chromosome 9 orphons, because counts were too low. Several of the top co-occurrence clusters appeared to be linked to parvovirus B19, influenza, CMV and Epstein-Barr virus, according to a later analysis. The sequencing pipeline was judged likely to have produced a cluster of highly shared sequence variants as a technical artifact. A later analysis found that HLA-associated TCR beta chains were more clonally expanded and had lower generation probabilities than equally common non-associated chains. A further reported finding was that TCR beta sequences accurately predicted the HLA-A and HLA-B alleles for most subjects in the first cohort. Compared with the approximately 600-donor mean, donors in an Asian-associated ancestry cluster had fewer N-insertions in productive TCRs, according to a later genetic analysis. Roughly uniform sequencing depth across donors was assumed in presence/absence analyses, although this assumption may not hold. Immune exposure information for the cohort was limited to CMV serostatus. A later analysis found that most CMV-associated TCR beta chains appeared HLA-restricted, with HLA associations seemingly driven largely by CMV exposure. V-gene and J-gene trimming of TCR beta chains was associated with a missense DCLRE1C variant in a later genetic analysis, and the association was replicated in an independent cohort. In vitro tests confirmed that a few of the cytomegalovirus-associated TCR beta chains recognize cytomegalovirus antigens. While some public TCRs were present in many individuals, most TCR sequences turned up only very rarely across donors. Broadly in line with IMGT annotations, most TCR beta V segments showed up in productive rearrangements about 87% or about 30% of the time in an earlier analysis of 450 to 600 of the donors. The study listed 164 TCR beta chains as associated with cytomegalovirus. When HLA alleles, especially DR and DQ, strongly co-occurred, attributing TCR associations to individual alleles was difficult. Correlated functional status among segregating V segments might reflect linkage disequilibrium, but an unknown experimental factor could not be ruled out. Only TCR beta chains were sequenced in this cohort, and the absence of alpha or paired-chain data limited detectable features. At a false discovery rate of 0.05, a later analysis linked 16,000 or so TCR beta sequences to specific HLA alleles. The authors suggested that the approach could potentially be generalized to other disease states and immunological phenotypes. Because HLA typing was missing for some donors at each locus, association tests included only the typed subset. In a later analysis, the rate of TCR association differed among HLA loci, with DRB1 alleles having the most associated TCRs and HLA-C alleles having the fewest. Cytomegalovirus status was reported to be diagnosed by the classifier with high specificity and sensitivity in both the original and validation cohorts. Some IMGT-functional V segments, including TRBV6-2 and TRBV6-3, could not be distinguished by the 87-base-pair reads and were therefore excluded.

As to this clone: The antigen this receptor binds is unknown. One base away there is no much larger clone; base qualities are not given.

The library was made by the immunoSEQ multiplex PCR assay. For the multiplex PCR, a mixture combining 60 forward primers for TCR Vbeta segments and 13 reverse primers for TCR Jbeta segments was used. The CDR3 region of rearranged TCR beta genes was amplified from genomic DNA with a multiplex PCR assay. The amplified TCR beta libraries were sequenced on the Illumina HiSeq System as 87-base-pair reads. On the authors' methods: A later analysis counted about 80 million unique TCR beta chains across the 700 or so repertoires, and some 12 million of these chains were shared by at least two donors. To remove PCR and sequencing errors, raw reads were error-corrected and collapsed into unique sequences using a nearest-neighbor algorithm that merged closely related sequences. CDR3 sequences were aligned to IMGT reference sequences to assign V, D and J gene segments. Each retained sequence needed at least a six-nucleotide match to both a V gene segment and a J gene segment. Rearrangements were called productive when the CDR3 lacked stop codons and stayed in frame with V and J; all others were non-productive. Following IMGT convention, CDR3 was defined as the stretch from the second conserved V-encoded cysteine up to the conserved J-encoded phenylalanine. In an earlier analysis of around 600 of the donors, sequences lacking an unambiguous match to a single V gene segment were excluded. In an earlier analysis of some 590 of the donors, a V segment was called functional when productive rearrangements were above 56.7%, and segregating when the standard deviation between donors exceeded 5%. A statistical classification framework was developed to diagnose cytomegalovirus status using the catalog of TCR beta chain sequences. In a later analysis, TCR nucleotide sequences were compared against IMGT/GENE-DB human TR gene sequences so that V and J genes could be assigned. Using the TCRdist pipeline, a later analysis assigned CDR3 sequences along with most-parsimonious VDJ recombination scenarios. A later analysis defined each TCR beta chain by its CDR3 amino acid sequence plus V-gene family, and excluded reads lacking a unique V-gene family. A later analysis removed several hundred highly shared, low-generation-probability nucleotide sequences to deal with suspected cross-contamination and a sequencing artifact. A later analysis calculated a clonal expansion index for each public chain from normalized within-repertoire ranks of inferred template counts. In a later analysis, generation probabilities were computed using a VDJ recombination model fitted to out-of-frame rearrangements, and the results were checked against IGoR. In a later analysis, hypergeometric tests were used to score TCR-TCR, TCR-HLA and TCR-CMV co-occurrence, with a repertoire-size bias correction applied to TCR pairs. A later analysis estimated false discovery rates by permuting HLA or CMV assignments 20 times. In a later analysis, co-occurring TCRs were grouped using DBSCAN, and TCRdist sequence similarity was added for clustering within HLA-allele-positive subsets. Co-occurrence clustering excluded repertoires with fewer than 30,000 or more than 120,000 public chains, plus five with anomalous nucleotide sharing. TCRdb stores this immuneACCESS table with in-frame sequences only. Part of the clones is absent; in the studies checked, under half of the shortfall reflects unresolved V genes, and no reason is known for the rest. From that table come the V and J calls and clone size; the DNA was used to work out D and trimming. The sample profile shows roughly 170,000 clones; less than 90% of them were found once. Over 1.5% of the sample rests with the top ten.

In total, 500 to 700 healthy bone marrow donors made up the cohort. At the time of sampling, every cohort member was nominally healthy, though immune exposures that went unrecorded were likely present. The donor tested CMV seronegative and was one of the 352 seronegative cohort members. Every donor gave a peripheral blood sample, and the peripheral blood mononuclear cells from that sample were used for TCR beta sequencing. Genomic DNA was extracted from the blood cell samples with the Qiagen DNeasy Blood Extraction Kit. The germline V gene gives CDR1 as SGHTS and CDR2 as YDEGEE. The CDR3 holds 17 amino acids from the cysteine to the phenylalanine. The sequence is cut down to CDR3 DNA, 51 bases in frame from base 1. A distance of 21 bases separates the germline ends of V and J, which lose 4 bases and 4 bases respectively.

Sequencing input: PBMCs. The TCR comes from a man in his fifties in good health and CMV-seronegative. Rearrangement joined TRBV5-8 to TRBJ1-5; 5 matching bases give a weak D call of TRBD1. The sequenced DNA is TGTGCCAGCAGCGGCTGGGGGGGGTCCCCTTCAAATCAGCCCCAGCATTTT. This codes for CASSGWGGSPSNQPQHF.